Shown below are 31 T cell receptor beta chains from a single sample sequenced in a study of blood T cell repertoires in COVID-19. The data were produced by immunoSEQ multiplex PCR, yet TCRdb's version contains in-frame clones alone and is incomplete. The sample has 340,000 or so clones; about 86% are singletons. The sample was PBMCs or T cells enriched from blood (not recorded which). Receptor source: a woman aged 40 to 49 with acute COVID-19.

The chain has TRBV18 and TRBJ2-3, with 11 bases that match TRBD2. The germline V gene has CDR1 KGHSH and CDR2 LQKENI. This CDR3 region has 17 residues. Unmatched junction bases numbered 5, after V lost 3 bases and J lost 0 bases. The CDR3: CASSPVAGGPSTDTQYF. The CDR3 DNA follows: TGTGCCAGCTCACCGGTAGCGGGAGGGCCAAGCACAGATACGCAGTATTTT.

This chain uses TRBV10-3 with TRBJ2-1; TRBD2 aligns across 10 bases. There are 15 residues in the CDR3. With 6 bases clipped from V and 7 bases from J, the junction kept 9 bases outside the gene matches. Germline V CDR1 and CDR2: ENHRY, SYGVKD. The CDR3 here is CAIRVAGGSTNEQFF. In nucleotides, the CDR3 is TGTGCCATCAGAGTAGCGGGAGGTTCCACGAATGAGCAGTTCTTC.

This clone has only one observation. V gene TRBV29-1 combines with J gene TRBJ2-2, with unresolved D. CDR3 length: 12 amino acids. Germline V gene sequence: CDR1 SQVTM, CDR2 ANQGSEA. V lost 4 bases to trimming and J lost 3 bases, with 6 bases between them. This CDR3 reads CSVGAHTGELFF. In DNA, the CDR3 is TGCAGCGTTGGGGCTCACACCGGGGAGCTGTTTTTT.

The gene calls are TRBV10-3 and TRBJ2-6; the match to TRBD1 covers 11 bases. Trimming removed 6 bases from V and 0 bases from J; junction bases left unmatched: 10. The CDR3 loop spans 19 amino acids. Per germline, CDR1 ENHRY and CDR2 SYGVKD. The CDR3 is CAIRWDTGTGGSGANVLTF. The CDR3 DNA reads as TGTGCCATCAGGTGGGATACCGGGACAGGGGGCTCTGGGGCCAACGTCCTGACTTTC.

The table lists this clone with a few counts. The chain combines TRBV18 with TRBJ2-7; tentative D call: TRBD1 (6 bases). V was trimmed by 2 bases and J by 0 bases, leaving 17 bases between them. The CDR3 totals 17 residues. Per the germline V gene, CDR1 is KGHSH and CDR2 is LQKENI. The CDR3 protein is CASSPRGQPTSSYEQYF. The CDR3 bases are TGTGCCAGCTCACCAAGAGGACAGCCTACGAGCTCCTACGAGCAGTACTTC.

The chain combines TRBV7-6 with TRBJ2-3; TRBD2 matches 11 bases. The V and J ends lost 2 bases and 1 base, in that order; junction bases with no gene match: 2. The V gene's germline CDR1 is SGHVS and CDR2 FNYEAQ. This CDR3 contains 16 residues. CDR3 bases: TGTGCCAGCAGCTTAACACTAGCGGGAGGCACAGATACGCAGTATTTT. Translated: CASSLTLAGGTDTQYF.

This chain connects TRBV20-1 to TRBJ1-1, with unresolved D. V dropped 3 bases and J dropped 0 bases, with 14 bases sitting between them. The CDR3 runs 15 residues. Germline-derived CDR1 and CDR2 are DFQATT and SNEGSKA (reference sequence). CDR3 DNA: TGCAGTGCTAGTGGTCAGATTAACATGAACACTGAAGCTTTCTTT. Translated: CSASGQINMNTEAFF.

This clone has a single count. The CDR3, as DNA: TGCGCCAGCAGCTTGGCCGACAGGGCGATCGGGGAGCTGTTTTTT. It specifies CASSLADRAIGELFF. This rearrangement joins TRBV5-1 to TRBJ2-2; 7 nucleotides agree with TRBD1. The CDR3 loop spans 15 amino acids. V shed 0 bases and J 7 bases; nucleotides not matched to a gene: 6. Germline CDR1 SGHRS, CDR2 YFSETQ.

The chain recombines TRBV4-1 with TRBJ1-1, with D unresolved. V was pared by 4 bases and J by 8 bases, with 17 bases between. Germline-derived CDR1 and CDR2 are MGHRA and YSYEKL. The CDR3 extends over 14 amino acids. The CDR3 here is CASSPLSASAEAFF. CDR3 coding DNA: TGCGCCAGCAGCCCTCTTAGTGCATCTGCCGAAGCTTTCTTT.

The chain joins TRBV28 to TRBJ2-7; no definite D call. The V gene lost 7 bases and the J gene lost 2 bases, with 15 bases spanning the gap. Germline values: CDR1 MDHEN, CDR2 SYDVKM. This CDR3 spans 14 amino acids. CDR3 region: CASTSTTVPYEQYF. CDR3 coding DNA: TGTGCCAGCACCTCGACAACCGTGCCCTACGAGCAGTACTTC.

This rearrangement joins TRBV28 to TRBJ2-1; TRBD2 is a possible D gene (5 bases). The CDR3 extends over 17 amino acids. Trimming took off 4 bases at V and 0 bases at J, with 16 bases between the two ends. The V gene's germline CDR1 is MDHEN and CDR2 SYDVKM. The CDR3 loop is CASSSRGWRSSYNEQFF. CDR3 in DNA: TGTGCCAGCAGTTCCCGGGGTTGGCGGAGCTCCTACAATGAGCAGTTCTTC.

The CDR3 coding sequence is TGTGCCAGCTCACCCCGGGACAGCCTTTTGAACACTGAAGCTTTCTTT. Protein: CASSPRDSLLNTEAFF. The chain has TRBV18 and TRBJ1-1, with 7 bases matching TRBD1. Trimming at V came to 3 bases and at J to 0 bases, leaving 7 bases not matched to a gene. CDR3 length: 16 residues. In germline, CDR1 is KGHSH, CDR2 LQKENI.

The V gene is TRBV2, the J gene TRBJ2-1; D possibly corresponds to TRBD1 (5 bases). V lost 0 bases to trimming and J lost 3 bases, with 21 bases between them. The CDR3 totals 19 residues. The germline V gene has CDR1 SNHLY and CDR2 FYNNEI. The DNA of the CDR3 is TGTGCCAGCAGTGAAGCGCTTCCCCCTAGGGGCAACGGCTACAATGAGCAGTTCTTC. Amino acids: CASSEALPPRGNGYNEQFF.

DNA for the CDR3: TGTGCCAGCAGCGAGGGGACAATCGGCAATCAGCCCCAGCATTTT. Translating it yields CASSEGTIGNQPQHF. V is TRBV9 and J is TRBJ1-5, with D maybe TRBD1 (6 bases). The germline CDR1 and CDR2 sequences are SGDLS and YYNGEE. Trimming took 3 bases from V and 2 from J, leaving 12 bases between them. This CDR3 is 15 amino acids long.

The rearrangement links TRBV7-9 to TRBJ2-7; TRBD1 matches 10 bases. Germline V CDR1 and CDR2: SEHNR, FQNEAQ (reference sequence). CDR3 size: 18 residues. Losses at the gene ends were 5 bases for V and 0 bases for J; bases not matched to a gene: 13. The CDR3 DNA sequence: TGTGCCAGCAGCCCTTCCCCGGGGACAGGGGCCACCTCCTACGAGCAGTACTTC. This gives the protein CASSPSPGTGATSYEQYF.

The chain couples TRBV6-5 to TRBJ1-5; TRBD1 matches at 10 bases. CDR3 size: 15 residues. Germline lookup yields CDR1 MNHEY and CDR2 SVGAGI. The V gene end was trimmed by 6 bases and the J gene end by 4 bases; junction bases not matched to a gene: 6. The CDR3 reads CASSAGTGANQPQHF. In nucleotides, the CDR3 is TGTGCCAGCAGCGCCGGGACAGGGGCTAATCAGCCCCAGCATTTT.

The chain combines TRBV2 with TRBJ1-3; D not certain. There are 15 residues in the CDR3. Between the trimmed V and J ends, which lost 8 bases and 0 bases, there was a span of 14 bases. Germline-derived CDR1 and CDR2 are SNHLY and FYNNEI. The DNA for the CDR3 is TGTGCCAGCGCGCCGACTCCTAACTCTGGAAACACCATATATTTT. Amino acids: CASAPTPNSGNTIYF.

As regards this clone: Germline is not matched at one junction end, which may reflect a read error. The chain employs TRBV11-1 and TRBJ2-7; TRBD1 aligns across 7 bases. The CDR3 sequence is 13 residues long. CDR1 SGHAT and CDR2 FQDESV come from the germline V gene (reference sequence). The CDR3 region has the DNA TGTGCCAGCAGTTTAGGGGGCGGAAACGAGCAGTACTTC. Translated: CASSLGGGNEQYF.

This sequence joins TRBV25-1 and TRBJ2-3, with a tentative D call TRBD1 (5 bases). Trimming removed 1 base from V and 8 bases from J, with 16 bases in between. This CDR3 spans 15 amino acids. The germline gives CDR1 MGHDK, CDR2 SYGVNS. CDR3 sequence: CASSESTWTKGTQYF. CDR3 in DNA: TGTGCCAGCAGTGAATCGACGTGGACAAAGGGTACGCAGTATTTT. Filled out from reference TRBV25-1 and TRBJ2-3, the complete variable domain reads EADIYQTPRYLVIGTGKKITLECSQTMGHDKMYWYQQDPGMELHLIHYSYGVNSTEKGDLSSESTVSRIRTEHFPLTLESARPSHTSQYLCASSESTWTKGTQYFGPGTRLTVL.

The J gene is TRBJ2-3, the V gene TRBV18; D might be TRBD2 (5 bases). With 4 bases removed from V and 0 bases from J, the gap between germline ends came to 11 bases. There are 15 residues in the CDR3. Germline loops: CDR1 KGHSH, CDR2 LQKENI. CDR3 in amino acids: CASSQPGGSTDTQYF. The CDR3 nucleotides read TGTGCCAGCTCACAGCCGGGCGGGAGCACAGATACGCAGTATTTT. The full variable domain, completed using reference TRBV18 and TRBJ2-3, is NAGVMQNPRHLVRRRGQEARLRCSPMKGHSHVYWYRQLPEEGLKFMVYLQKENIIDESGMPKERFSAEFPKEGPSILRIQQVVRGDSAAYFCASSQPGGSTDTQYFGPGTRLTVL.

This sequence joins TRBV28 and TRBJ2-1; D might be TRBD1 (5 bases). The CDR3 contains 14 residues. The germline V gene encodes CDR1 MDHEN and CDR2 SYDVKM. Trimming left V 2 bases short and J 8 bases short, with 13 bases between. The CDR3 protein is CASSLSRRGDEQFF. The CDR3 coding sequence is TGTGCCAGCAGTTTAAGCAGAAGGGGCGATGAGCAGTTCTTC.

The V gene is TRBV7-2, the J gene TRBJ2-2; possibly TRBD2 for D (6 bases). CDR1 SGHTA and CDR2 FQGNSA come from the germline V gene. V was trimmed by 5 bases and J by 1 base, leaving 17 bases between them. The CDR3 totals 17 residues. The CDR3 is CASSLRTSRGNTGELFF. Written as DNA, the CDR3 is TGTGCCAGCAGCCTAAGGACCTCGCGGGGGAACACCGGGGAGCTGTTTTTT.

In this sample, this clone turned up once. The chain recombines TRBV7-2 with TRBJ2-7, with unresolved D. Germline values: CDR1 SGHTA, CDR2 FQGNSA. The CDR3 length is 12 residues. Trimming took 4 bases from V and 0 from J, leaving 4 bases between them. The CDR3 loop is CASSSFSYEQYF. The CDR3 DNA reads as TGTGCCAGCAGCTCCTTCTCCTACGAGCAGTACTTC.

The rearrangement uses TRBV19 and TRBJ1-2; 7 bases map to TRBD1. Germline V gene sequence: CDR1 LNHDA, CDR2 SQIVND (reference sequence). V lost 6 bases to trimming and J lost 5 bases; unmatched junction nucleotides: 6. This CDR3 comprises 13 residues. The CDR3 sequence: CASSPGQRYGYTF. The DNA for the CDR3 is TGTGCCAGTAGCCCGGGACAGAGGTATGGCTACACCTTC. Full variable domain (outside the CDR3, taken from reference TRBV19 and TRBJ1-2): DGGITQSPKYLFRKEGQNVTLSCEQNLNHDAMYWYRQDPGQGLRLIYYSQIVNDFQKGDIAEGYSVSREKKESFPLTVTSAQKNPTAFYLCASSPGQRYGYTFGSGTRLTVV.

The chain joins TRBV7-9 to TRBJ1-1; D gene uncertain. The germline V gene encodes CDR1 SEHNR and CDR2 FQNEAQ (reference sequence). The CDR3 extends over 13 amino acids. The germline V and J ends were trimmed by 5 bases and 1 base, with 8 bases remaining between them. CDR3 nucleotides: TGTGCCAGCAGCGTTCCGGGGAACACTGAAGCTTTCTTT. Protein sequence: CASSVPGNTEAFF. The whole variable domain, filled in from reference TRBV7-9 and TRBJ1-1, reads DTGVSQNPRHKITKRGQNVTFRCDPISEHNRLYWYRQTLGQGPEFLTYFQNEAQLEKSRLLSDRFSAERPKGSFSTLEIQRTEQGDSAMYLCASSVPGNTEAFFGQGTRLTVV.

The chain recombines TRBV2 with TRBJ2-7; 7 bases fit TRBD1. The ends lost 8 bases at V and 3 bases at J; junction bases unmatched: 7. CDR3 length: 13 amino acids. Per the germline V gene, CDR1 is SNHLY and CDR2 is FYNNEI. The CDR3 DNA reads TGTGCCAGCGAGGGACAGTCCCACTACGAGCAGTACTTC. It translates to CASEGQSHYEQYF.

CDR3 nucleotide sequence: TGTGCCAGTAGACAGCTCAGCTCCTATAATTCACCCCTCCACTTT. Protein sequence: CASRQLSSYNSPLHF. The gene calls are TRBV19 and TRBJ1-6; D is ambiguous. The CDR3 runs to 15 residues. V dropped 6 bases and J dropped 0 bases, with 9 bases sitting between them. Germline V gives CDR1 LNHDA, CDR2 SQIVND (reference sequence).

This clone appeared a few times. The CDR3 spells CASSRNRVTEAFF. Here the CDR3 DNA reads TGCGCCAGCAGCCGGAACAGGGTCACTGAAGCTTTCTTT. The genes are TRBV4-3 and TRBJ1-1, with D perhaps matching TRBD1 (6 bases). CDR1 and CDR2 from the germline V gene are LGHNA and YSLEER. V was clipped by 4 bases and J by 4 bases, with 10 bases between them. CDR3 length equals 13 residues.

The CDR3 loop is CASSKSPGGIQYF. The CDR3 nucleotides read TGTGCCAGTAGTAAGTCCCCTGGCGGGATTCAGTACTTC. V usage is TRBV19 and J usage is TRBJ2-4, with D perhaps matching TRBD2 (5 bases). Trimming pared 4 bases from V and 10 bases from J, leaving 14 bases between. The germline V gene encodes CDR1 LNHDA and CDR2 SQIVND (reference sequence). This CDR3 spans 13 amino acids.

This clone was seen just once. V usage is TRBV10-1 and J usage is TRBJ2-7, with 7 bases matching TRBD1. V shed 6 bases and J 1 base; nucleotides not matched to a gene: 9. This CDR3 is built from 15 residues. CDR1 is WNHNN, CDR2 SYGVQD, per germline (reference sequence). CDR3 bases: TGCGCCAGCAGACCTACAGGGGTTTTTTCCTACGAGCAGTACTTC. Protein product: CASRPTGVFSYEQYF.

The chain recombines TRBV28 with TRBJ2-7; TRBD1 matches 7 bases. The CDR3 sequence is 13 residues long. Per the germline V gene, CDR1 is MDHEN and CDR2 is SYDVKM. V shed 3 bases and J 1 base; nucleotides not matched to a gene: 0. The chain's CDR3 is CASSLGQSYEQYF. The DNA of the CDR3 is TGTGCCAGCAGTTTGGGACAGTCCTACGAGCAGTACTTC. The variable domain in full, completed from reference TRBV28 and TRBJ2-7, reads DVKVTQSSRYLVKRTGEKVFLECVQDMDHENMFWYRQDPGLGLRLIYFSYDVKMKEKGDIPEGYSVSREKKERFSLILESASTNQTSMYLCASSLGQSYEQYFGPGTRLTVT.